This T cell receptor (beta chain) was profiled in a study of chemoradiotherapy in HPV16-positive cancers. General study points: The functional HPV-specific definition rests on just a couple of HPV16-positive patients. Candidate HPV-specific clones and E7-related TCR motifs grew in tumor during treatment.

With respect to this clone: The antigen remains undetermined.

This table comes from immunoSEQ multiplex PCR, and its TCRdb copy is limited to in-frame clones, with some not included. Here the sample spans fewer than 3,000 clones, around 90% being singletons. Repeated repertoire sampling spanned the course of chemoradiotherapy. Trimming cost V 3 bases and J 5 bases; bases outside gene matches: 12. CDR3 size: 17 residues. Germline V gene sequence: CDR1 SGHNT, CDR2 YYREEE (reference sequence). The origin of this receptor is a human donor with HPV-associated anogenital cancer. The chain links TRBV5-4 to TRBJ2-5; 11 bases line up with TRBD2. Sequenced material: tumor tissue, taken from a patient who underwent chemoradiotherapy. The CDR3 DNA reads as TGTGCCAGCAGCTCCCCACTAGCGGGAGTTGCCGGGGAGACCCAGTACTTC. This codes for CASSSPLAGVAGETQYF.